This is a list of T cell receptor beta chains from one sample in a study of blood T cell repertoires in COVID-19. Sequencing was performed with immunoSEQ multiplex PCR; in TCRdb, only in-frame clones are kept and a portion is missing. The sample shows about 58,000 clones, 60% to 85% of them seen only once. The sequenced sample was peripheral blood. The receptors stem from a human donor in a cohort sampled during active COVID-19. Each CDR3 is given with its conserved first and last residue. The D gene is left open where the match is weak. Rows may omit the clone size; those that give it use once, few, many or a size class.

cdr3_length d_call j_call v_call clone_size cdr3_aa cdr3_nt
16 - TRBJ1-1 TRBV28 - CASRIGQPGLNTEAFF TGTGCCAGCAGAATTGGACAGCCCGGACTGAACACTGAAGCTTTCTTT
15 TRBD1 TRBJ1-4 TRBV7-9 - CASSPGQATNEKLFF TGTGCCAGCAGCCCCGGACAGGCAACTAATGAAAAACTGTTTTTT
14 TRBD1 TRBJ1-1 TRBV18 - CASSPGTGETEAFF TGTGCCAGCTCACCAGGGACAGGGGAGACTGAAGCTTTCTTT
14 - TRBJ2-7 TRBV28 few CASSARLRPMEQYF TGTGCCAGCAGTGCGCGTCTGAGGCCAATGGAGCAGTACTTC
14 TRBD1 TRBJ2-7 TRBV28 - CASSPAGDSYEQYF TGTGCCAGCAGCCCCGCCGGGGACAGCTACGAGCAGTACTTC
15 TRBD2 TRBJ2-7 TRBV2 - CASKWVAGAGYEQYF TGTGCCAGCAAGTGGGTAGCGGGAGCGGGATACGAGCAGTACTTC
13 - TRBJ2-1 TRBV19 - CASSVYSGNEQFF TGTGCCAGTAGTGTCTACAGTGGTAATGAGCAGTTCTTC
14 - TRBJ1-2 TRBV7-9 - CASSLGGPGYGYTF TGTGCCAGCAGCTTAGGGGGCCCGGGCTATGGCTACACCTTC
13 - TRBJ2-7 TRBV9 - CASSPGGTGEQYF TGTGCCAGCAGTCCAGGGGGGACGGGGGAGCAGTACTTC
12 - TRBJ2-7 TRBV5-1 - CASSLAGNEQYF TGCGCCAGCAGCTTGGCAGGGAACGAGCAGTACTTC
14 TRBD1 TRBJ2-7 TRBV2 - CASSTGQGGYEQYF TGTGCCAGCAGTACAGGACAGGGGGGATACGAGCAGTACTTC
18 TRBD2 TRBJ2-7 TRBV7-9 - CASSPPGLAGERPYEQYF TGTGCCAGCAGCCCGCCGGGACTAGCGGGGGAGAGACCCTACGAGCAGTACTTC
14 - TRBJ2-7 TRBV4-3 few CASSQDVGTYEQYF TGCGCCAGCAGCCAAGATGTAGGGACTTACGAGCAGTACTTC
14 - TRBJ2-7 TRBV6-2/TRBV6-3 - CASSYRGGSYEQYF TGTGCCAGCAGTTACCGTGGGGGGTCCTACGAGCAGTACTTC
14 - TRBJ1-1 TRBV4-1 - CASSQDQGNTEAFF TGCGCCAGCAGCCAAGATCAGGGTAACACTGAAGCTTTCTTT
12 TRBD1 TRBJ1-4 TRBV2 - CASSESRQGPNF TGTGCCAGCAGTGAAAGCAGACAGGGGCCTAATTTT
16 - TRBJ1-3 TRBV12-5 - CASGRTGGLSGNTIYF TGTGCTAGTGGCCGCACAGGTGGCCTCTCTGGAAACACCATATATTTT
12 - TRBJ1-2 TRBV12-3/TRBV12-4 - CASSDGLYGYTF TGTGCCAGCAGCGATGGGCTCTATGGCTACACCTTC
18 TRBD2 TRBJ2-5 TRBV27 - CASGSVGLAGSYQETQYF TGTGCCAGCGGGAGTGTGGGGCTAGCGGGATCGTACCAAGAGACCCAGTACTTC
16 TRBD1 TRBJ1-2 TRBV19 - CASISVGGQGIFGYTF TGTGCCAGTATCTCCGTCGGGGGACAGGGGATCTTTGGCTACACCTTC
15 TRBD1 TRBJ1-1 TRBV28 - CASRTPGTGYIGAFF TGTGCCAGCAGAACCCCCGGGACAGGCTATATCGGAGCTTTCTTT
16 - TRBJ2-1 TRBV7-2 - CASSLAASLPYNEQFF TGTGCCAGCAGCTTAGCGGCTAGCTTACCCTACAATGAGCAGTTCTTC
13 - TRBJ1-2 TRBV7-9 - CASSLGQDYGYTF TGTGCCAGCAGCTTAGGGCAGGACTATGGCTACACCTTC
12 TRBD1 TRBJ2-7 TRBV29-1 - CSVGQGRSEQYF TGCAGCGTTGGACAGGGGAGGTCCGAGCAGTACTTC
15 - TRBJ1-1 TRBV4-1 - CASSQALGVNTEAFF TGCGCCAGCAGCCAGGCTTTGGGCGTGAACACTGAAGCTTTCTTT
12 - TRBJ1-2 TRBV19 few CASSTTLYGYTF TGTGCCAGTAGTACGACTCTTTATGGCTACACCTTC
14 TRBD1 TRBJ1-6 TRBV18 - CASSLSGDRSPLHF TGTGCCAGCTCACTGTCAGGGGACAGATCACCCCTCCACTTT
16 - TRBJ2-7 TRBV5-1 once CASSLGGGNRQYEQYF TGCGCCAGCAGCCTGGGGGGCGGCAATAGGCAGTACGAGCAGTACTTC
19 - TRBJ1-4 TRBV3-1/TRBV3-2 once CASSQVLGAQGATNEKLFF TGTGCCAGCAGCCAAGTTCTTGGGGCTCAAGGGGCAACTAATGAAAAACTGTTTTTT
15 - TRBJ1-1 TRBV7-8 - CASSLTLAGGAEAFF TGTGCCAGCAGCTTAACCCTAGCGGGTGGGGCTGAAGCTTTCTTT
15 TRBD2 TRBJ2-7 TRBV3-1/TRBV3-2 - CASSETSGGTYEQYF TGTGCCAGCAGCGAGACTAGCGGGGGAACCTACGAGCAGTACTTC
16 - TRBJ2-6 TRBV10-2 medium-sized CASSQGRPSGANVLTF TGCGCCAGCAGTCAGGGAAGGCCCTCTGGGGCCAACGTCCTGACTTTC
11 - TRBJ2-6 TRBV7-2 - CASSLSGVLTF TGTGCCAGCAGCTTAAGCGGGGTCCTGACTTTC
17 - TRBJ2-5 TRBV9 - CASSVYETQTEKETQYF TGTGCCAGCAGCGTATACGAAACCCAGACAGAAAAGGAGACCCAGTACTTC
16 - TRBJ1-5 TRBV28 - CASSLKPQRGNQPQHF TGTGCCAGCAGCCTAAAGCCGCAAAGAGGCAATCAGCCCCAGCATTTT
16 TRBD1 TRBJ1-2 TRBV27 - CASRRDRGGSNYGYTF TGTGCCAGCAGGAGGGACAGGGGAGGTTCAAACTATGGCTACACCTTC
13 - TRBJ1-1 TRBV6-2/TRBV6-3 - CASSYSRSTEAFF TGTGCCAGCAGTTACTCGAGGTCGACTGAAGCTTTCTTT
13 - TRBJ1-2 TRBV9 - CASSVEDHYGYTF TGTGCCAGCAGCGTGGAGGATCACTATGGCTACACCTTC
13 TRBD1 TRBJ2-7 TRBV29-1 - CSVDSGTACEQYF TGCAGCGTGGATTCCGGGACAGCCTGCGAGCAGTACTTC
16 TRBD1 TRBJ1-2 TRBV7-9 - CASSLVEGQANIGYTF TGTGCCAGCAGCTTAGTCGAAGGACAGGCGAATATCGGCTACACCTTC